A single TCR beta chain is shown here with its context. This clonotype appeared a few times. What antigen it recognizes has not been identified. The input lacks base qualities; no much larger clone sits a single base away. Libraries were built with multiplex PCR. The reads were generated on an Illumina HiSeq 4000. iRepertoire HTBI primers and Arm-PCR amplification of CDR3 regions were used to construct TCR beta libraries. PCR products were gel purified before sequencing. From the authors' description of their analysis: Gene usage analysis of CDR3 amino acid clonotypes used the approximately 62 TRBV and fewer than 15 TRBJ segments found across samples. COPE and FqMerger were used to merge the filtered high-quality paired reads into contigs. BLAST was used to align contigs to IMGT TRBV, TRBD and TRBJ reference genes, with CDR3 defined following IMGT. Any clonotype with a frequency above 0.1% was classified as a highly expanded clone. Repertoire diversity was measured by Shannon entropy, and V-J evenness by the Gini coefficient. A clonotype found in more than one individual was treated as public. TCRdb trimmed the raw reads at Q25, called clones with MiXCR and kept productive beta chains. Each entry merges the rows of one CDR3 protein and shows their most common DNA and genes. These V and J calls rely on TCRdb rather than the paper's analysis. This sample lists under 500,000 distinct CDR3 sequences; 20% to 25% were detected once. The ten largest clones represent 7.8% of the sample.

What the time point label conveys for this sample: persistent/refractory GD, antithyroid drugs over 5 years with positive TRAb. For both TCR sequencing and RNA sequencing, RNA was extracted from PBMCs using TRIzol. The diagnosis of Graves' disease followed American Thyroid Association guidelines. Recruitment of patients was carried out at an endocrinology department in Xi'an, China. Each patient gave around 9 milliliters of peripheral blood, collected in an EDTA anticoagulant tube. Ficoll Paque Plus density gradient separation was used to isolate PBMCs, and no additional T cell sorting was done. An Agilent 2100 Bioanalyzer and agarose gel were used to check RNA quality, while a NanoDrop 2000 measured RNA concentration. V gives up 6 bases and J gives up 7 bases, and the segment between their germline ends measures 13 bases. From the cysteine up to the phenylalanine, the CDR3 has a length of 14 residues. Just the 42-base CDR3 DNA is kept, in frame starting at base 1.

This sample stems from a study of regulatory T cells in long-lasting Graves disease (dated by TCRdb to the early 2020s). About the study as a whole: Persistent Graves' disease was defined as antithyroid drug treatment for over 5 years with persistently positive TSH receptor autoantibodies. The study took place in China and was registered as a clinical trial. A total of 33 samples were covered by TCR sequencing, comprising approximately 13 persistent and around 20 newly diagnosed Graves' disease patients. On average, persistent Graves' disease patients in the clinical cohort had been on antithyroid drugs for about 10 years. This study used TCR sequencing and RNA sequencing of peripheral blood to compare persistent Graves' disease patients against newly diagnosed Graves' disease patients. Overall study results and their limits: Sequencing and analysis were limited to the TCR beta chain. Preferential use of TRBV28, TRBJ1-2 and TRBJ2-5 was observed in persistent disease, whereas TRBV20-1 and TRBJ2-1 were favored in newly diagnosed disease. Compared with newly diagnosed patients, persistent Graves' disease patients had lower TCR Shannon entropy and fewer highly expanded clones, which suggests clonal expansion. The study examined only peripheral blood because the primary lesion, thyroid tissue, could not be accessed. Patients with persistent disease shared more public clonotypes (about 2,500) than newly diagnosed patients did (more than 900). The small sample size was acknowledged by the authors as a limitation that may reduce accuracy.

The sequences come from peripheral blood mononuclear cells (PBMCs), collected when the disease was refractory, from a patient treated with antithyroid drugs. The chain joins TRBV12-3 or TRBV12-4 to TRBJ1-6; TRBD1 is possibly the D segment (5 matching bases). The TCR sequence derives from a female donor with Graves disease. The nucleotide sequence is TGTGCCAGCAGCATGGGGGGGTCCAATTCACCCCTCCACTTT. This translates into CASSMGGSNSPLHF.